What follows describes a single T cell receptor (beta chain). The CDR3 end lies 3 residues beyond the end of the read and is filled in from the germline J gene. The entry originates in a study of Tregs in tolerant kidney transplant recipients. Trimming took 8 bases from V and 5 from J; bases not matched to a gene: 2. CDR1 and CDR2 (germline): MNHEY, SVGEGT. This CDR3 has 11 residues. The nonmyeloablative bone marrow transplants came from related graft donors, with transient mixed chimerism. Sequencing used immunoSEQ multiplex PCR; TCRdb keeps in-frame clones, though not all of them. The sample shows about 23,000 clones, and under 5% sits with its ten largest clones.

The sample consisted of CD4+ T cells from blood (PBMCs), taken 6 months after the transplant. This TCR was sampled from a human patient who received a combined kidney and bone marrow transplant. Some T cells may have originated in the graft donor. This chain connects TRBV6-2 or TRBV6-3 to TRBJ2-7, with 8 bases identical to TRBD2. The CDR3 is CASLAGNEQYF. CDR3 bases read: TGTGCCAGCTTAGCGGGAAACGAG.